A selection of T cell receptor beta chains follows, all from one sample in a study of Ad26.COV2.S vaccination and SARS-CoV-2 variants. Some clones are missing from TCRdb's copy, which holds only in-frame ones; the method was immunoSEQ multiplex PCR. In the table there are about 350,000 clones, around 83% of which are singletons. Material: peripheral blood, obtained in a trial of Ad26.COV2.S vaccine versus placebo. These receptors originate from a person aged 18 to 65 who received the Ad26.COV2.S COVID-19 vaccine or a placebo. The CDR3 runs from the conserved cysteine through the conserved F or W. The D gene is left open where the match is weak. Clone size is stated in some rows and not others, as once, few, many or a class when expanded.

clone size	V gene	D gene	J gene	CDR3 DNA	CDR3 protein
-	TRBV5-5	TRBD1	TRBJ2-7	TGTGCCAGCAGCAGACAGGACAGGTTTTACGAGCAGTACTTC	CASSRQDRFYEQYF
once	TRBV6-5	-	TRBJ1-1	TGTGCCAGCAGTTACCAGGGGCGGGCTTTCTTT	CASSYQGRAFF
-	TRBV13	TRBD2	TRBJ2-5	TGTGCCAGCAGCCCCCGGACTAGCGCCCACCAAGAGACCCAGTACTTC	CASSPRTSAHQETQYF
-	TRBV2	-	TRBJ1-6	TGTGCCAGCAGTGCCGATGAAGGAAAGAATTCACCCCTCCACTTT	CASSADEGKNSPLHF
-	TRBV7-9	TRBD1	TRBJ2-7	TGTGCCAGCAGCTCATGGGACAGGTACTACGAGCAGTACTTC	CASSSWDRYYEQYF
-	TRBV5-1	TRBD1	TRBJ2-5	TGCGCCAGCAGCTTGGCTCTACTGACCGGGACAGGGGGAGAGACCCAGTACTTC	CASSLALLTGTGGETQYF
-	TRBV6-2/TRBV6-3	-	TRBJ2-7	TGTGCCAGCAGTTACTCTGGGGTTTCCTACGAGCAGTACTTC	CASSYSGVSYEQYF
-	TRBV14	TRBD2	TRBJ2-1	TGTGCCAGCAGCCCCGGACTAGCGGGACCCTCCTACAATGAGCAGTTCTTC	CASSPGLAGPSYNEQFF
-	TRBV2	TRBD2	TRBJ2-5	TGTGCCAGCAGTGAAAGCCCGGGACTAGCGGGAAAAGAGACCCAGTACTTC	CASSESPGLAGKETQYF
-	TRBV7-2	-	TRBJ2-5	TGTGCCAGCAGCTTATTTAGGTTGGAGACCCAGTACTTC	CASSLFRLETQYF
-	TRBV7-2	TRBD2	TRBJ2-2	TGTGCCAGCAGCTTAGCTAGCGGGAGCACCGGGGAGCTGTTTTTT	CASSLASGSTGELFF
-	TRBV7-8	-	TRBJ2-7	TGTGCCAGCAGCCCTCGCGGTGACTACGAGCAGTACTTC	CASSPRGDYEQYF
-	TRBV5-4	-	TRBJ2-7	TGTGCCAGCAGTCCTGGGCGGGGCTTTACCTACGAGCAGTACTTC	CASSPGRGFTYEQYF
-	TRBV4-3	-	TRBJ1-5	TGCGCCAGCAGCCAAGGACTAGGAGGTCAGCCCCAGCATTTT	CASSQGLGGQPQHF
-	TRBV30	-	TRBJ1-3	TGTGCCTGGACCCTCCGGTGGGGGAGTGAAAACACCATATATTTT	CAWTLRWGSENTIYF
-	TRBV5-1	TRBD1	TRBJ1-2	TGCGCCAGCAGCGGACAGGGGGCCAACTATGGCTACACCTTC	CASSGQGANYGYTF
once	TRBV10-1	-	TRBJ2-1	TGCGCCAGCAGTGCAGGAATCGATACTGAGCAGTTCTTC	CASSAGIDTEQFF
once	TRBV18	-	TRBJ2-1	TGTGCCAGCTCAGCCACACGCAATGAGCAGTTCTTC	CASSATRNEQFF
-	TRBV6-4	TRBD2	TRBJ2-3	TGTGCCAGCAGTGAAAGCGGGGGGGGCACAGATACGCAGTATTTT	CASSESGGGTDTQYF
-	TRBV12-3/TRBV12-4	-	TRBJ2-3	TGTGCCAGCAGTTTCAGGGATTGGGATACGCAGTATTTT	CASSFRDWDTQYF
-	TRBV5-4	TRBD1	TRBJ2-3	TGTGCCAGCAGCTCCCGACAGGGGATATCAGATACGCAGTATTTT	CASSSRQGISDTQYF
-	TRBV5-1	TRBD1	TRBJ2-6	TGCGCCAGCAGCGGACAGGGGGCGACCTCTGATAGGGCCAACGTCCTGACTTTC	CASSGQGATSDRANVLTF
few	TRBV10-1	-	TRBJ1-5	TGCGCCAGGGGCCCAGGCAGGGACAATCAGCCCCAGCATTTT	CARGPGRDNQPQHF
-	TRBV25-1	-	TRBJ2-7	TGTGCCAGCAGTGAAGACCGGGGCAGCTCTCCCCCCTACGAGCAGTACTTC	CASSEDRGSSPPYEQYF
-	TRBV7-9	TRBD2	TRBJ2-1	TGTGCCAGCAGCACCCGACTAGCGGGAAAGCATGAGCAGTTCTTC	CASSTRLAGKHEQFF
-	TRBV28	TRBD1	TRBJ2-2	TGTGCCAGCAGCTGGACAGGGTATATCGGGGAGCTGTTTTTT	CASSWTGYIGELFF
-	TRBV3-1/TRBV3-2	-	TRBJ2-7	TGTGCCAGCAGCCAAGATTGGAAGACGCGCGAGCAGTACTTC	CASSQDWKTREQYF
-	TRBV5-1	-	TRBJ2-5	TGCGCCAGCAGCTTGGGGCTCTTAGGGATTGGGGAGACCCAGTACTTC	CASSLGLLGIGETQYF
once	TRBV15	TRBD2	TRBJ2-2	TGTGCCACCAGGGAATTAGCGGGGGGCGCGAACACCGGGGAGCTGTTTTTT	CATRELAGGANTGELFF
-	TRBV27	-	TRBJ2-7	TGTGCCAGCAGTTTATCTCAGGTTTCCTACGAGCAGTACTTC	CASSLSQVSYEQYF
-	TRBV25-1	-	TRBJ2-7	TGTGCCAGCAGTGTCACCCCCACTTCTTACGAGCAGTACTTC	CASSVTPTSYEQYF
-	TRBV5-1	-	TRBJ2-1	TGCGCCAGCAGCTTGGGGAGGGGCAATGAGCAGTTCTTC	CASSLGRGNEQFF
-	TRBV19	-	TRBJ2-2	TGTGCCAGTAGTATTGGGGTTACCACCGGGGAGCTGTTTTTT	CASSIGVTTGELFF